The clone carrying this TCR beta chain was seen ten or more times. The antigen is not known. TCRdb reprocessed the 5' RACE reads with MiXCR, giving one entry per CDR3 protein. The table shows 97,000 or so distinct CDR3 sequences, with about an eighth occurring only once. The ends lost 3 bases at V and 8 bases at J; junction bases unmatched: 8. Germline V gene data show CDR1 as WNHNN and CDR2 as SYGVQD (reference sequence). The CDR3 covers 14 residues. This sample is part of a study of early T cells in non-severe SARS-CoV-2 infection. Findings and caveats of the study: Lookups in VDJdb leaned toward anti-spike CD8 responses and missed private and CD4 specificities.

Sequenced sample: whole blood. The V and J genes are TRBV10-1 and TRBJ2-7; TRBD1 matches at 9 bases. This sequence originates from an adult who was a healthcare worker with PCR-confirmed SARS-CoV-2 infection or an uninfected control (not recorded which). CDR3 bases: TGCGCCAGCAGTGATACAACAGGGGGCGATCAGCAGTACTTC. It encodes CASSDTTGGDQQYF.